A selection of T cell receptor beta chains follows, all from one sample in a study of neurological immune-mediated disorders. TCRdb processed the 5' RACE reads anew with MiXCR; each CDR3 protein has one entry. This table has 45,000 to 50,000 distinct CDR3 sequences, under 30% appearing once. Sequencing input: PBMCs. These receptors all stem from an older woman in good health. CDR3s leave out the opening cysteine and the closing phenylalanine or tryptophan.

CDR3 protein	V gene	J gene
AIGARTTADTQY	TRBV10-3	TRBJ2-3
SASRLAGGVNEQF	TRBV20-1	TRBJ2-1
ATNVGAKNIQY	TRBV28	TRBJ2-4
ASSYRQGFQETQY	TRBV5-6	TRBJ2-5
ATSDAGTGKETQY	TRBV24-1	TRBJ2-5
ASSLEAQGAYTGELF	TRBV5-1	TRBJ2-2
ASSLGISRRNEQF	TRBV7-2	TRBJ2-1
ASSVTSRGTEKLF	TRBV6-5	TRBJ1-4
SARSGEGTGNTIY	TRBV20-1	TRBJ1-3
ASSFPGSSGANVLT	TRBV5-1	TRBJ2-6
ASGLQGSYGYT	TRBV12-3/TRBV12-4	TRBJ1-2
ASSSGPPEIYEQY	TRBV18	TRBJ2-7
ASSLAGTAGNTIY	TRBV5-1	TRBJ1-3
SAPDRSGGEQY	TRBV20-1	TRBJ2-7
ASSLHMSAKNIQY	TRBV12-3/TRBV12-4	TRBJ2-4
ASSYSRTGNQPQH	TRBV6-2/TRBV6-3	TRBJ1-5
ASSLAPGGDEQY	TRBV7-8	TRBJ2-7
AARLRGGTQY	TRBV28	TRBJ2-5
SARDSGLAGEVEQF	TRBV20-1	TRBJ2-1
ASSLAAGGRNEQF	TRBV5-1	TRBJ2-1
ASSFRTGSGNTIY	TRBV5-6	TRBJ1-3
ASGPSGTGAYQY	TRBV12-5	TRBJ2-7
ASSQDTTADTQY	TRBV4-3	TRBJ2-3
ASSLGGLAKTDTQY	TRBV5-1	TRBJ2-3
ASSDSPGTGELF	TRBV2	TRBJ2-2
AISSGRGADGRDTQY	TRBV10-3	TRBJ2-3
ASSPTGTGDGYT	TRBV5-1	TRBJ1-2
ASRSQGSGVNTEAF	TRBV5-1	TRBJ1-1
ASSRQSSYEQY	TRBV7-9	TRBJ2-7
ASSISLAGPTDTQY	TRBV4-1	TRBJ2-3
ASSSYEQY	TRBV5-1	TRBJ2-7
ASSHSTGNYGYT	TRBV4-2	TRBJ1-2
ASSEFLTGGEETQY	TRBV25-1	TRBJ2-5
SARGILAESYNEQF	TRBV20-1	TRBJ2-1
ASSLGTQDEQETQY	TRBV5-1	TRBJ2-5
ARSPPDRVGEAL	TRBV4-3	TRBJ1-1
ASSQDQPTMNTEAF	TRBV3-1	TRBJ1-1
ASSGAFNIQY	TRBV5-1	TRBJ2-4
ASSIRDTNTGELF	TRBV19	TRBJ2-2
ASSRTGTGETQY	TRBV5-1	TRBJ2-5
SARKGSGNNQPQH	TRBV20-1	TRBJ1-5
ASSPDRAITETQY	TRBV5-4	TRBJ2-5